These T cell receptor beta chains were read from a single sample in a study of OX40 agonist ivuxolimab in advanced cancers. The data were produced by immunoSEQ multiplex PCR, yet TCRdb's version contains in-frame clones alone and is incomplete. This sample yields about 70,000 clones, of which 85% to 90% are seen a single time; around 2.3% belongs to the top ten. The specimen comprised CD4+ or CD8+ T cells sorted from blood, sampled in a trial of the OX40 agonist ivuxolimab. These receptors originate from an adult with an advanced solid tumor such as melanoma, head and neck, liver or kidney cancer. Each CDR3 is given with its conserved first and last residue. The order of the fields is V gene, D gene, clone size, J gene, CDR3 protein, CDR3 DNA. D genes are given only for firm matches. The size entry is marked missing in some rows and otherwise reads once, few, many or a size class.

V: TRBV7-8
D: .
size: .
J: TRBJ2-7
CDR3: CASSLAGVLNYEQYF
DNA: TGTGCCAGCAGCTTAGCCGGGGTCCTGAACTACGAGCAGTACTTC

V: TRBV18
D: TRBD1
size: .
J: TRBJ1-1
CDR3: CASSPRTGSTEAFF
DNA: TGTGCCAGCTCTCCTAGGACAGGGAGTACTGAAGCTTTCTTT

V: TRBV6-5
D: .
size: once
J: TRBJ2-5
CDR3: CASRFSGTGETQYF
DNA: TGTGCCAGCAGATTCTCAGGGACGGGGGAGACCCAGTACTTC

V: TRBV4-1
D: .
size: .
J: TRBJ2-2
CDR3: CTSSDLNTGELFF
DNA: TGCACCAGCAGCGACCTTAACACCGGGGAGCTGTTTTTT

V: TRBV11-3
D: .
size: .
J: TRBJ1-1
CDR3: CASSLAGAPEAFF
DNA: TGTGCCAGCAGCTTGGCGGGGGCTCCTGAAGCTTTCTTT

V: TRBV11-2
D: TRBD2
size: .
J: TRBJ2-3
CDR3: CASSLDPTSQRTQYF
DNA: TGTGCCAGCAGCTTAGATCCGACTAGCCAGCGCACGCAGTATTTT

V: TRBV7-9
D: .
size: .
J: TRBJ1-1
CDR3: CASSLAGQGNTEAFF
DNA: TGTGCCAGCAGCTTAGCGGGGCAGGGGAACACTGAAGCTTTCTTT

V: TRBV6-1
D: .
size: .
J: TRBJ2-7
CDR3: CASSERGMRTLEQYF
DNA: TGTGCCAGCAGTGAAAGGGGGATGCGCACGCTAGAGCAGTACTTC

V: TRBV5-1
D: .
size: .
J: TRBJ1-3
CDR3: CASGQTAGTGNTIYF
DNA: TGCGCCAGCGGACAAACTGCAGGAACTGGAAACACCATATATTTT

V: TRBV9
D: TRBD2
size: .
J: TRBJ2-1
CDR3: CASSPGGGRAGAYNEQFF
DNA: TGTGCCAGCAGCCCAGGTGGCGGGAGGGCCGGGGCCTACAATGAGCAGTTCTTC

V: TRBV2
D: TRBD2
size: few
J: TRBJ2-7
CDR3: CASSDPREVNEQYF
DNA: TGTGCCAGCAGTGACCCGCGGGAGGTCAACGAGCAGTACTTC

V: TRBV2
D: .
size: few
J: TRBJ1-4
CDR3: CASSVEGREKLFF
DNA: TGTGCCAGCAGTGTGGAGGGGAGGGAAAAACTGTTTTTT

V: TRBV5-4
D: .
size: .
J: TRBJ2-1
CDR3: CASNRDLSSYNEQFF
DNA: TGTGCCAGCAACCGGGACCTGAGCTCCTACAATGAGCAGTTCTTC

V: TRBV4-1
D: TRBD2
size: .
J: TRBJ2-5
CDR3: CASSHGSGTPGETQYF
DNA: TGCGCCAGCAGCCATGGAAGCGGGACCCCCGGGGAGACCCAGTACTTC

V: TRBV19
D: TRBD1
size: .
J: TRBJ1-5
CDR3: CASSIGGQGNQPQHF
DNA: TGTGCCAGTAGTATAGGGGGACAGGGGAACCAGCCCCAGCATTTT

V: TRBV7-2
D: .
size: medium-sized
J: TRBJ1-2
CDR3: CASSPRESQGYTF
DNA: TGTGCCAGCAGCCCCAGGGAGTCGCAAGGCTACACCTTC

V: TRBV7-2
D: TRBD1
size: .
J: TRBJ1-2
CDR3: CASSFPTGGPGYTF
DNA: TGTGCCAGCAGCTTCCCTACAGGGGGCCCTGGCTACACCTTC

V: TRBV28
D: TRBD1
size: .
J: TRBJ2-5
CDR3: CASSSTGGRETQYF
DNA: TGTGCCAGCAGTTCGACAGGGGGCCGTGAGACCCAGTACTTC

V: TRBV4-1
D: TRBD2
size: once
J: TRBJ2-1
CDR3: CASSQDRGLAGGPENEQFF
DNA: TGCGCCAGCAGCCAAGATCGGGGACTAGCGGGAGGGCCTGAAAATGAGCAGTTCTTC

V: TRBV2
D: TRBD1
size: .
J: TRBJ1-1
CDR3: CASKGTGGSEAFF
DNA: TGTGCCAGCAAAGGGACAGGGGGCTCTGAAGCTTTCTTT

V: TRBV5-6
D: TRBD2
size: .
J: TRBJ2-5
CDR3: CASSLSGGSKETQYF
DNA: TGTGCCAGCAGCCTAAGCGGGGGCTCCAAAGAGACCCAGTACTTC

V: TRBV9
D: .
size: .
J: TRBJ2-5
CDR3: CASSIAPGHRGETQYF
DNA: TGTGCCAGCAGCATCGCACCGGGACATAGGGGGGAGACCCAGTACTTC

V: TRBV5-1
D: TRBD1
size: .
J: TRBJ2-2
CDR3: CASSLNRGSTGELFF
DNA: TGCGCCAGCAGCTTAAACAGGGGTTCCACCGGGGAGCTGTTTTTT

V: TRBV5-1
D: .
size: once
J: TRBJ2-7
CDR3: CASSSPHGSVRAHEQYF
DNA: TGCGCCAGCAGCTCTCCTCACGGCTCGGTCAGGGCCCACGAGCAGTACTTC

V: TRBV7-3
D: .
size: .
J: TRBJ2-7
CDR3: CASSAQGQGEQYF
DNA: TGTGCCAGCAGCGCCCAAGGGCAGGGAGAGCAGTACTTC

V: TRBV7-3
D: .
size: .
J: TRBJ2-3
CDR3: CASSFGGTSTDTQYF
DNA: TGTGCCAGCAGCTTTGGCGGGACTAGCACAGATACGCAGTATTTT

V: TRBV9
D: .
size: .
J: TRBJ1-1
CDR3: CASSGTAQGEAFF
DNA: TGTGCCAGCAGCGGGACAGCACAGGGTGAAGCTTTCTTT

V: TRBV7-3
D: TRBD1
size: .
J: TRBJ2-1
CDR3: CASSLTSTGTGGYEQFF
DNA: TGTGCCAGCAGCTTAACATCCACCGGGACAGGGGGCTATGAGCAGTTCTTC

V: TRBV7-2
D: .
size: .
J: TRBJ1-1
CDR3: CASSLGRDGEAFF
DNA: TGTGCCAGCAGCTTAGGACGTGACGGTGAAGCTTTCTTT

V: TRBV5-1
D: .
size: .
J: TRBJ1-1
CDR3: CASSLGGAGTEAFF
DNA: TGCGCCAGCAGCTTGGGGGGCGCCGGCACTGAAGCTTTCTTT